The source of this T cell receptor (beta chain) is a study of cytomegalovirus exposure and HLA in healthy donors. Study-level findings and limits: Further analysis, carried out later, found HLA-associated TCR beta chains more clonally expanded than equally common other chains. Later analysis showed most CMV-associated TCR beta chains appearing HLA-restricted.

V was pared by 2 bases and J by 4 bases, with 9 bases between. The germline gives CDR1 SGHTA, CDR2 FQGTGA. CDR3 length equals 15 residues. The PCR used 60 Vbeta and 13 Jbeta primers. Assay: immunoSEQ multiplex PCR; the TCRdb copy retains only in-frame clones and omits some. The sample carries 85,000 to 100,000 clones, just under 85% recorded once. The table lists this clone with a count of one. The antigen is unknown. Sequencing used PBMCs. The clonotype comes from a woman in her late teens or twenties in good health and CMV-seropositive. The chain combines TRBV7-3 with TRBJ2-6; D may be TRBD2 (6 bases). CDR3 residues: CASSLAGPGANVLTF. DNA of the CDR3: TGTGCCAGCAGCTTAGCGGGGCCCGGGGCCAACGTCCTGACTTTC.